This TCR beta chain was sequenced in a study of T cells in tumors and immune-related adverse events (dated by TCRdb to the early 2020s). Concerning this clone itself: Its antigen is not yet known. Per-base quality was not reported, and no clone a single base away is much larger than it.

V has 9 bases trimmed and J has 3 bases trimmed; junction bases matching no gene number 2. Counted from cysteine to phenylalanine, this CDR3 has 11 amino acids. Of all the DNA, just the CDR3 is kept, 33 bases in frame from base 1. Reading the germline V gene (reference sequence) gives CDR1 WNHNN and CDR2 SYGVQD. The TCR beta locus was amplified and sequenced using the immunoSEQ assay, from which bulk TCR Vbeta CDR3 data were obtained. The authors' pipeline ran thus. Non-productive CDR3s, sequences shorter than 7 amino acids, and those not starting with C or ending with F/W were excluded. Analysis was limited to specimens with at least 1000 reads, and clonotypes were defined at the amino acid level. To compute clonality, Pielou's evenness was subtracted from 1. To equalize library sizes, abundance-weighted random subsampling with replacement was performed and repeated 100 times so that 95% confidence intervals could be reported. The Morisita overlap index was used to quantify repertoire overlap, and for each specimen the top 40 clones were checked for overlap with the irAE. The clones in this table, taken by TCRdb from immuneACCESS, are in-frame only. Not every clone is retained; where verified, under half of the shortfall comes from an unresolved V gene, and the cause of the rest is unknown. Clone size and V and J calls were adopted from that table, with D and trimming inferred from the DNA. In this sample the table shows about 2,500 clones, approximately 83% of which occur a single time. 7% of the sample goes to the ten largest clones.

The treatment or condition label, read with the paper, signifies: nivolumab (PD-1 blockade) given before sampling. The DNeasy Blood and Tissue Kit was used to extract DNA from the formalin-fixed paraffin-embedded specimens. Recombination connected TRBV10-1 to TRBJ2-7, with 7 bases matching TRBD1. The sequence was obtained from a female donor with metastatic renal cell carcinoma. Sequencing used tumor tissue, obtained from a patient treated with anti-PD-1 therapy. The DNA reads as follows: TGCGCCAGTTCAGGGGGCTACGAGCAGTACTTC. Protein translation: CASSGGYEQYF.